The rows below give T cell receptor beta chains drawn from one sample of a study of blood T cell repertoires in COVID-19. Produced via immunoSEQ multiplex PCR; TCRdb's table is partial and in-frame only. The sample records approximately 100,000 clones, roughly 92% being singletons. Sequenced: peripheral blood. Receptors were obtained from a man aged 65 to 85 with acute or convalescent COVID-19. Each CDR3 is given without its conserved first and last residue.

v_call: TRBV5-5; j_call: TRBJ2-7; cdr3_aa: ASSLSTPSYEQY
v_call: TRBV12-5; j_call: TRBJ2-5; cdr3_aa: ASGPSTSFWETQY
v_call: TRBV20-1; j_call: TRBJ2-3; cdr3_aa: SASSGFDTQY
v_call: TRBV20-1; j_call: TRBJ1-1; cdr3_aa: SASHNVAF
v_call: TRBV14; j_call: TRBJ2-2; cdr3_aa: ASSRRPGQGNRNTGELF
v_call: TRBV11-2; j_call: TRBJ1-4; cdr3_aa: ASSLPGQNEKLF
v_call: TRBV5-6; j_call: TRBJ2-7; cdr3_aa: ASSSGDRFGGEQY
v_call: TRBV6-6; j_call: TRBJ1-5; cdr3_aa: ASTTTGGNQPQH
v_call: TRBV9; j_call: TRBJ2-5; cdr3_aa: ASSVGQYHQETQY
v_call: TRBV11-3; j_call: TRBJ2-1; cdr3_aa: ASSSAGYNEQF
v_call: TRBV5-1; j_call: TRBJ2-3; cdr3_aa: ASSLGTGGTDTQY
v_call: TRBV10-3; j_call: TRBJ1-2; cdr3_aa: AISALYTGANYGYT
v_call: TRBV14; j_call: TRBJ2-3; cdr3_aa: ASSQGASGGADTQY
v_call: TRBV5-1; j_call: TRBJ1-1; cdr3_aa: ASSFTGYTEAF
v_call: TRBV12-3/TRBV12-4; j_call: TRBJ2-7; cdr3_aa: ASKTGAYEQY
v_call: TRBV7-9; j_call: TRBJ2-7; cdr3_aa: ASSDSGQTYEQY
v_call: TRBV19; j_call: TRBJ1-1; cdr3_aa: ASSRDPGGLNTEAF
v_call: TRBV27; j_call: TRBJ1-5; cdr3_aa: ASSLSPGALQPQH
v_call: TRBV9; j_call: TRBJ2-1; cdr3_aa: ASSVGVTSGRAGEQF
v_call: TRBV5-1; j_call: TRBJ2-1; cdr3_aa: ASSTGSSYNEQF